This TCR beta chain was captured by sequencing in a study of blood T cell repertoires in COVID-19. The repertoire was sequenced with immunoSEQ multiplex PCR; TCRdb's copy has only in-frame clones and lacks some. The table shows some 170,000 clones, with approximately 80% occurring only once. This CDR3 has 14 residues. The germline gives CDR1 SGHDT, CDR2 YYEEEE. Trimming cost V 3 bases and J 0 bases; bases outside gene matches: 0. The receptor comes from a woman in her fifties or sixties who had recovered from COVID-19. The chain is built from TRBV5-6 and TRBJ2-1; the match to TRBD2 covers 7 bases. Sequencing was performed on PBMCs or T cells enriched from blood (not recorded which). CDR3 amino acids: CASSSGGSYNEQFF. DNA of the CDR3: TGTGCCAGCAGCTCGGGAGGCTCCTACAATGAGCAGTTCTTC.